This TCR beta chain was captured by sequencing in a study of T-cell reconstitution after alpha-beta-depleted transplantation in children. The CDR3 consists of 17 residues. The germline V gene has CDR1 DFQATT and CDR2 SNEGSKA (reference sequence). The V and J ends lost 7 bases and 1 base, in that order; junction bases with no gene match: 12. Molecular barcoding with unique molecular identifiers was used for the TCRbeta library. In TCRdb, the PCR reads were re-called with MiXCR into one record per CDR3 protein. The data show roughly 400,000 distinct CDR3 sequences, roughly 21% seen once. J is TRBJ2-1 and V is TRBV20-1; 11 nucleotides match TRBD2. The TCR originated in a human donor who donated a stem cell graft to a child with acute myeloid leukemia. Sequencing used PBMCs from the stem cell graft donor, obtained from the stem cell graft. CDR3: CSVSPSGRRASYNEQFF. CDR3 coding DNA: TGCAGTGTCAGTCCTAGCGGGAGGAGAGCTTCCTACAATGAGCAGTTCTTC.